The rows below give T cell receptor beta chains drawn from one sample of a study of T-cell reconstitution after alpha-beta-depleted transplantation in children. TCRdb re-called the PCR reads with MiXCR, one entry per CDR3 protein. Of about 420,000 distinct CDR3 sequences in the sample, roughly 17% are singletons; the top ten hold less than 30%. The specimen comprised PBMCs, mostly from graft donor cells, sampled 360 days after TCRalphabeta/CD19-depleted stem cell transplant. These receptors were taken from a boy younger than two who had a stem cell transplant for Wiskott-Aldrich syndrome, so the T cells may come from the graft donor. Both conserved end residues are part of each CDR3.

TRBV4-1	CASSQPSGNTIYF
TRBV6-1	CASRSMAGTRYEQYF
TRBV6-5	CASSYFGNPNWYQETQYF
TRBV20-1	CSAPMRKLGTEAFF
TRBV5-1	CASSLVTAGMEGTQYF
TRBV12-3/TRBV12-4	CASSLAAEEKLFF
TRBV6-1	CASSNPRRGSETQYF
TRBV28	CASSLLNRDREQYF
TRBV2	CASPRLAGGLDEQFF
TRBV20-1	CSARESYEQYF
TRBV4-1	CASSQVLAGAYNEQFF
TRBV7-9	CASSLGRYQETQYF